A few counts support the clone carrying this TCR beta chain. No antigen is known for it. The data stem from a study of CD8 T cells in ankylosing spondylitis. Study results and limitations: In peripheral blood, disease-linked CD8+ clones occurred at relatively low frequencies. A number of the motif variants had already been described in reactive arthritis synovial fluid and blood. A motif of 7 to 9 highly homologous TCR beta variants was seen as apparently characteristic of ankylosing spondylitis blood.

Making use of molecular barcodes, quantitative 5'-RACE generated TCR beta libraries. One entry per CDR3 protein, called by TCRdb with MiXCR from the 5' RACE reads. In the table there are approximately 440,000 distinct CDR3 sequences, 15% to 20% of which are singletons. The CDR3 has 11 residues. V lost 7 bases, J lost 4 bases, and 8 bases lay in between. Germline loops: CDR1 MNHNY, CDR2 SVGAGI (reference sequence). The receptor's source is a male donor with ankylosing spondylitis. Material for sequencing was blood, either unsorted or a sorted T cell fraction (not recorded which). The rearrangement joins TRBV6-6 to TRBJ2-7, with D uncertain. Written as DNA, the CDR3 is TGTGCCAGCACTAATAATTACGAGCAGTACTTC. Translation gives CASTNNYEQYF.